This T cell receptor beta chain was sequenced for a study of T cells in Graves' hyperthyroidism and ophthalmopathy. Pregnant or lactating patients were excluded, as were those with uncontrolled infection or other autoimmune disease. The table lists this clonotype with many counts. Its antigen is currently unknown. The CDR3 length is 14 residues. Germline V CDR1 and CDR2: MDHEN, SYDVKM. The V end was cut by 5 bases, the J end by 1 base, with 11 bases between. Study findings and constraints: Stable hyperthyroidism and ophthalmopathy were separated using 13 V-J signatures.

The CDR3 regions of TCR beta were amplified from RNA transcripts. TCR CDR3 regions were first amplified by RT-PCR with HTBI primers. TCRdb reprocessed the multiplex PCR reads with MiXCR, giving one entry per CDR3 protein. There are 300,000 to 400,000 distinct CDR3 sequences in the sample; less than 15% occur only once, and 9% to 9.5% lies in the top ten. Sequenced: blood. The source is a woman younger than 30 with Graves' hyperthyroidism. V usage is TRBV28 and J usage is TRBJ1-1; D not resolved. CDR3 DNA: TGTGCCAGCAGTATCCCCACCGGGAACACTGAAGCTTTCTTT. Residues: CASSIPTGNTEAFF.